The present entry profiles one T cell receptor (beta chain) with its context. Which antigen it targets is not known. The input lacks base qualities; no much larger clone sits a single base away. Genomic DNA was the input for TRB sequencing, which was run either with the immunoSEQ assay at survey resolution or with the hsTCRB kit. Per the authors' processing: The immunoSEQ software was used for initial read processing, and the LymphoSeq R package was used for repertoire analyses. Clonality was computed as 1 minus normalized Shannon entropy, and a Gini coefficient was also calculated for each TRB dataset. To infer phenotypes in unsorted samples, TRB sequences from sorted subsets of the recipient or donor were mapped onto the unsorted samples of the same recipient. TCRdb limited this immuneACCESS table to in-frame rearrangements with V and J called. A share of clones is missing; checked studies link under half to unresolved V genes, and the rest is unexplained. V and J calls and clone size are copied from that table; D and trimming were computed from the DNA. Across this sample there are about 52,000 clones, with 70% to 90% seen only once. Clones ranked in the top ten supply roughly 2.8% of the sample.

This sample was taken from a study of T cells after posttransplantation cyclophosphamide listed by TCRdb under 2016. With respect to the entire study: Using TRB sequencing, the study followed how the T cell repertoire rebuilt after myeloablative bone marrow transplantation with posttransplantation cyclophosphamide given as GVHD prophylaxis. Public TRB sequences were queried against a database of over 3,600 sequences associated with responses to pathogens, tumor antigens, self-antigens and alloantigens. Because TRA and TRB clonality correlated tightly in some 10 samples, the subsequent TCR analyses were limited to TRB only. Antigen receptor sequencing was done on samples from about 34 PTCy-treated patients and from around 15 related bone marrow donors of those patients. In 3 patients, TRB sequencing was also performed on up to about 3 more blood samples taken 2 to 5.2 years after transplant, and in a handful of patients, pretransplant blood was also TRB-sequenced. Blood from all 34 PTCy patients who had 1-year posttransplant specimens underwent TRB sequencing. Study-level results and caveats: At 1-2 months, donor-recipient similarity was low but rose over the first year, and the later blood repertoires were often dominated by donor CD8+ memory clones. The TRB repertoires of T cells infiltrating skin or GI tract showed only limited overlap with the TRB repertoires of T cells in blood. Across over 40 patients, TRB clonality was highly associated with recipient CMV seropositivity and CMV reactivation, and PTCy diversity was similar to diversity in CNI/methotrexate controls.

The PTCy-treated patients were enrolled in a prospective multi-institutional clinical trial. Peripheral blood and bone marrow mononuclear cells were isolated by Ficoll-Hypaque density centrifugation and cryopreserved. The CDR3 starts with the cysteine, ends with the phenylalanine, and has 16 residues. The only DNA kept is the CDR3, 48 bases in frame from the first base. V is clipped by 5 bases and J by 2 bases, and the sequence between their germline boundaries is 19 bases long. The germline V gene provides CDR1 SGHVS and CDR2 FNYEAQ. Material for sequencing was PBMCs. The rearrangement joined TRBV7-6 to TRBJ2-7; the D gene is possibly TRBD2, with 7 bases matching. This receptor was taken from a man in his thirties or forties with a blood cancer, CMV-positive, and with a related stem cell donor. CDR3 sequence: CASSEGGGETAYEQYF. Here is the DNA: TGTGCCAGCAGCGAGGGGGGGGGCGAAACAGCCTACGAGCAGTACTTC.